Given below is one TCR beta chain in context. The data were produced by immunoSEQ multiplex PCR, yet TCRdb's version contains in-frame clones alone and is incomplete. Seen here are approximately 4,200 clones, roughly 21% observed once, and the top ten hold around 5.5%. The sample belongs to a study of graft-versus-host responses after intestinal transplantation. This clonotype originated in a human patient who was an organ donor for intestinal transplantation. The sample was alloreactive CD4+ T cells from a mixed lymphocyte reaction culture, taken before transplantation. Subset reported: CFSE-low proliferating T cells sorted from roughly six-day pre-transplant mixed lymphocyte reaction (GvH or HvG direction).

CDR3 sequence reads: CASSLGAPGVNEQFF. CDR3 sequence (DNA): TGTGCCAGCAGCTTAGGGGCCCCGGGGGTGAATGAGCAGTTCTTC. The chain joins TRBV5-4 to TRBJ2-1; TRBD2 is a possible D gene (6 bases). The CDR3 consists of 15 residues. V lost 2 bases and J lost 7, with 16 bases in between. CDR1 and CDR2 from the germline V gene are SGHNT and YYREEE (reference sequence).